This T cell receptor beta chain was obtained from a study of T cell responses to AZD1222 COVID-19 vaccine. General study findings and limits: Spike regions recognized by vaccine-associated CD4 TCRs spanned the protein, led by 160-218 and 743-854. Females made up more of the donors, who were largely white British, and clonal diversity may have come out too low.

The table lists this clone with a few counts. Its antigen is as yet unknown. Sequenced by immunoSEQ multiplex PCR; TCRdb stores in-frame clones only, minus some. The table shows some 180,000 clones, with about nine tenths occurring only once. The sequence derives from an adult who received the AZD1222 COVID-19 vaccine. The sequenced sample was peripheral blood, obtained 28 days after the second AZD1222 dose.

CDR3 sequence (DNA): TGTGCCAGTAGTAGGGGGGAAACTGAAGCTTTCTTT. It translates to CASSRGETEAFF. This chain uses TRBV19 with TRBJ1-1, with a tentative D call TRBD1 (5 bases). CDR1 and CDR2 (germline): LNHDA, SQIVND (reference sequence). The CDR3 is 12 amino acids. The V gene lost 4 bases and the J gene lost 5 bases, with 8 bases spanning the gap.